A selection of T cell receptor beta chains follows, all from one sample in a study of blood T cells in healthy people across ages. Each CDR3 protein gets one entry after TCRdb re-called the 5' RACE reads with MiXCR. Among under 1 million distinct CDR3 sequences listed, 40% to 50% were seen once. The sequenced sample was blood. The receptor source for this set is a man aged 55 to 70 in good health. Both conserved end residues are part of each CDR3.

j_gene | v_gene | CDR3aa
TRBJ2-1 | TRBV29-1 | CSVFGTYNEQFF
TRBJ2-7 | TRBV5-1 | CASSWGDRGEQYF
TRBJ2-6 | TRBV19 | CASSIGAGAPESGANVLTF
TRBJ2-3 | TRBV6-1 | CASSYEAFRTDTQYF
TRBJ2-4 | TRBV7-8 | CASSLGPAGLKNIQYF
TRBJ1-1 | TRBV7-2 | CASRPQGENTEAFF
TRBJ2-4 | TRBV13 | CASSLGQLAGGKNIQYF
TRBJ2-5 | TRBV12-3/TRBV12-4 | CASSLMGQQETQYF
TRBJ2-6 | TRBV6-4 | CASARDSGADVLTF
TRBJ1-1 | TRBV12-3/TRBV12-4 | CASSLFENTEAFF
TRBJ1-6 | TRBV20-1 | CSARDPSSRSYNSPLHF
TRBJ2-3 | TRBV7-2 | CASSLSRGGSTDTQYF
. | TRBV20-1 | CSGGPREETQYF
TRBJ2-7 | TRBV18 | CASSPDQTSYEQYF
TRBJ2-1 | TRBV18 | CASSHTSNKPFNEQFF
TRBJ2-7 | TRBV9 | CASSVAPGGAEQYF
TRBJ2-1 | TRBV20-1 | CSARDWSSGGSTNEQFF
TRBJ2-6 | TRBV3-1 | CASSARYGQGDSGANVLTF
TRBJ1-4 | TRBV7-3 | CASSLRGRGAIDEKLFF
TRBJ2-5 | TRBV20-1 | CSANPLSGARETQYF
TRBJ2-1 | TRBV27 | CASSFWGTDYNEQFF
TRBJ2-7 | TRBV15 | CATSLDRATYEQYF
TRBJ2-7 | TRBV3-1 | CASSPLEGSYEQYF
TRBJ2-5 | TRBV20-1 | CSATAATQETQYF
TRBJ1-5 | TRBV28 | CASSFAQGSIQPQHF
TRBJ1-2 | TRBV7-9 | CASSPQGIGLHGYTF
TRBJ2-3 | TRBV5-1 | CASSLGKGDTDTQYF
TRBJ2-1 | TRBV4-3 | CASSQDGFLYNEQFF
TRBJ2-1 | TRBV12-3/TRBV12-4 | CASSYRQGGYNEQFF
. | TRBV28 | CASSLTGSPSVYEQYF
TRBJ1-6 | TRBV3-1 | CASSQDLTDRGSPLHF
TRBJ2-7 | TRBV7-2 | CASSLRGQATYEQYF
TRBJ1-1 | TRBV12-5 | CASGFLPKTAENTEAFF
TRBJ2-4 | TRBV4-3 | CASSQDFTSRGIQYF
TRBJ2-7 | TRBV28 | CASSSPGNNDYEQYF
TRBJ2-4 | TRBV3-1 | CASSQTGTQNIQYF
TRBJ2-7 | TRBV20-1 | CSAGHWDEQYF
TRBJ1-2 | TRBV6-5 | CASSNLQGGHGYTF
TRBJ2-5 | TRBV18 | CASSPFASSGTGSGQTQYF
TRBJ2-6 | TRBV5-1 | CASSPSGSGANVLTF
TRBJ1-4 | TRBV7-9 | CASSLQGLGEKLFF
TRBJ2-6 | TRBV7-2 | CASSLAGVLSGANVLTF
TRBJ2-1 | TRBV28 | CASRERTGHNEQFF
TRBJ2-5 | TRBV7-2 | CASSLNRGRETQYF
TRBJ1-2 | TRBV20-1 | CSARLYPTGGYGYTF